This entry features one TCR beta chain sequence. Antigen unknown. These data originate in a study of graft-versus-host responses after intestinal transplantation. Points from the study as a whole: Graft-donor T cell macrochimerism coincided with high graft-versus-host to host-versus-graft clonal ratios in allografts.

Sequencing used immunoSEQ multiplex PCR; TCRdb keeps in-frame clones, though not all of them. This sample has approximately 90,000 clones, with roughly nine tenths found just once. CDR3 length equals 15 residues. The V end lost 4 bases, the J end lost 9 bases, and 21 bases lay between the germline ends. The germline V gene has CDR1 SEHNR and CDR2 FQNEAQ (reference sequence). The sample consisted of unstimulated CD4+ T cells sorted from spleen or lymph node cells, taken before transplant. The chain links TRBV7-9 to TRBJ1-1, with D maybe TRBD1 (6 bases). The source of this sequence is a human donor who was the organ donor for an intestinal transplant. CDR3 nucleotides: TGTGCCAGCAGCTATGGGGATGACAGGCAAGATAAAGCTTTCTTT. Translated: CASSYGDDRQDKAFF.